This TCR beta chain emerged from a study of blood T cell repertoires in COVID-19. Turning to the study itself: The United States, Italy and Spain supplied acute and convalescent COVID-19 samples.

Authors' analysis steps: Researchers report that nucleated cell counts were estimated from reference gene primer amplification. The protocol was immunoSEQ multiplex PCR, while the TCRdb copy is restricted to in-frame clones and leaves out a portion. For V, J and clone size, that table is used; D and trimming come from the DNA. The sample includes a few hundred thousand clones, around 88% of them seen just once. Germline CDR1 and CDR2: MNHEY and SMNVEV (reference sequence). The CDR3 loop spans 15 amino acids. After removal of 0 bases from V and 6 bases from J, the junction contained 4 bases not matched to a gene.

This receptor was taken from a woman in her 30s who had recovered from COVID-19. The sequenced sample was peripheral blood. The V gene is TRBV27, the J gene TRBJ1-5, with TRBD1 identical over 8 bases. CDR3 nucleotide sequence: TGTGCCAGCAGTTTATCGTACAGGGGGGGTCAGCCCCAGCATTTT. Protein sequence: CASSLSYRGGQPQHF.